The present T cell receptor beta chain was sequenced within a study of blood T cell repertoires in COVID-19. Study overall: Sources were T cells, B-cell-depleted T cells, or PBMCs; the material itself was cDNA or gDNA.

This clone was seen only once. Participants' reported clinical history set cohort assignment. Cohort 3 donors counted as recovered after two negative PCRs, clearance, or resolved symptoms. Authors' methods: The authors estimated nucleated cell counts from reference gene primer amplification. Only in-frame clones appear in the TCRdb table, and some are missing; sequencing was by immunoSEQ multiplex PCR. That table gives V, J and clone size, and the DNA gave D and trimming. The table has hundreds of thousands of clones, just under 90% seen once. Germline-derived CDR1 and CDR2 are SQVTM and ANQGSEA. V lost 6 bases to trimming and J lost 1 base, with 9 bases between them. The CDR3 loop spans 12 amino acids.

This clonotype was sampled from a woman aged 50 to 65 who had recovered from COVID-19. Sequencing was performed on PBMCs or T cells enriched from blood (not recorded which). The chain recombines TRBV29-1 with TRBJ1-1, with unresolved D. CDR3 amino acids: CSVKEGNTEAFF. CDR3 in DNA: TGCAGCGTCAAGGAGGGGAACACTGAAGCTTTCTTT.